This T cell receptor (beta chain) was identified during a study of blood T cell repertoires in COVID-19. As for the study in general: There were acute and convalescent COVID-19 samples, and they came from the United States, Italy and Spain.

TCRdb's copy holds only in-frame clones and misses some; the assay was immunoSEQ multiplex PCR. The sample lists a few hundred thousand clones, 80% to 90% occurring once. CDR1 and CDR2 from the germline V gene are SQVTM and ANQGSEA. The CDR3 length is 13 residues. V lost 0 bases to trimming and J lost 2 bases, with 7 bases between them. The chain carries TRBV29-1 and TRBJ1-2; D not resolved. This sequence originates from a woman between 50 and 59 years old who had recovered from COVID-19. The sequenced sample consisted of PBMCs or T cells enriched from blood (not recorded which). The DNA for the CDR3 is TGCAGCGTTGAAGACGGGTTCAACTATGGCTACACCTTC. Its protein is CSVEDGFNYGYTF. Together with reference TRBV29-1 and TRBJ1-2, the CDR3 gives the full variable domain: SAVISQKPSRDICQRGTSLTIQCQVDSQVTMMFWYRQQPGQSLTLIATANQGSEATYESGFVIDKFPISRPNLTFSTLTVSNMSPEDSSIYLCSVEDGFNYGYTFGSGTRLTVV.